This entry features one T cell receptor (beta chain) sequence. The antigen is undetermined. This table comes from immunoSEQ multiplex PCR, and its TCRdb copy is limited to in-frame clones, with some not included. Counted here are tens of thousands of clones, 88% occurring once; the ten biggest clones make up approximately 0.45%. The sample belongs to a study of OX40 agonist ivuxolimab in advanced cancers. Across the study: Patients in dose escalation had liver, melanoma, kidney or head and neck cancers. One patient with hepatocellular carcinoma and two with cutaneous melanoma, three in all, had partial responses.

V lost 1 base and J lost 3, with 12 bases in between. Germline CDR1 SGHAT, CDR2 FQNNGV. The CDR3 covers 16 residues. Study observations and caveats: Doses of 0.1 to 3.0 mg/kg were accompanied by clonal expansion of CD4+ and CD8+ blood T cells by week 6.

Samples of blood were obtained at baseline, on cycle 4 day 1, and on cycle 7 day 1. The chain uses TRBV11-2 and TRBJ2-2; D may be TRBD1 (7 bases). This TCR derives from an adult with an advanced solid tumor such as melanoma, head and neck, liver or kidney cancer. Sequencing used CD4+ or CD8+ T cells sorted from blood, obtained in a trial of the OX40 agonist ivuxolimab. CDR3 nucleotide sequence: TGTGCCAGCAGCTTAGGGAGGGGGCTAGACACCGGGGAGCTGTTTTTT. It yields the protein CASSLGRGLDTGELFF.